A selection of T cell receptor beta chains follows, all from one sample in a study of a mutant IDH1 vaccine in newly diagnosed glioma. The antigens for these receptors are not known. Here immunoSEQ multiplex PCR was the method, and the copy in TCRdb shows in-frame clones only, minus some. The data contain roughly 130,000 clones, just under 80% of them singletons. Source: PBMCs, taken from a glioma patient whose treatment included an IDH1 peptide vaccine. All receptors derive from a middle-aged man with glioma. Each CDR3 is given with its conserved first and last residue. The D gene is left open where the match is weak. The listing skips clone size in some rows; elsewhere it reads once, few, many or a size class.

d_gene | j_gene | v_gene | abundance | CDR3nt | CDR3aa
. | TRBJ2-7 | TRBV15 | . | TGTGCCACCAGCAGAATCGATAGCTCCTACGAGCAGTACTTC | CATSRIDSSYEQYF
. | TRBJ2-7 | TRBV7-6 | . | TGTGCCAGCAGCTTCGATCAGGGGGGCTCCTACGAGCAGTACTTC | CASSFDQGGSYEQYF
TRBD2 | TRBJ2-3 | TRBV5-1 | . | TGCGCCAGCAGCTTGGCTAGCGGGGGGACTAGCACAGATACGCAGTATTTT | CASSLASGGTSTDTQYF
TRBD2 | TRBJ2-2 | TRBV19 | . | TGTGCCAGTAGGGGAGCGGGAGCGAACACCGGGGAGCTGTTTTTT | CASRGAGANTGELFF
. | TRBJ2-5 | TRBV6-1 | once | TGTGCCAGCAGTGAACTAGTGGGGGATGGGTCCCAGTACTTC | CASSELVGDGSQYF
. | TRBJ1-6 | TRBV6-5 | . | TGTGCCAGCAGCCAAACACAGGGACCCCTCCACTTT | CASSQTQGPLHF
. | TRBJ2-1 | TRBV11-3 | . | TGTGCCAGCAGCTTAGATCAGGTGGGAAATGAGCAGTTCTTC | CASSLDQVGNEQFF
. | TRBJ2-3 | TRBV9 | . | TGTGCCTCAGGCGAGCGCCGTCTCGATACGCAGTATTTT | CASGERRLDTQYF
TRBD2 | TRBJ2-4 | TRBV25-1 | . | TGTGCCAGCAGGGGATCGGGGGAGGGCCGGTACTTC | CASRGSGEGRYF
. | TRBJ2-7 | TRBV14 | once | TGTGCCAGCAGCCAAGCTGGCGGGTCCTACGAGCAGTACTTC | CASSQAGGSYEQYF
TRBD1 | TRBJ2-7 | TRBV7-7 | . | TGTGCTAGCAGCTTAGCTTCAGGGGGCATATACGAGCAGTACTTC | CASSLASGGIYEQYF
. | TRBJ2-1 | TRBV18 | . | TGTGCCAGCTCACCTAGGGGGGCTGAGCAGTTCTTC | CASSPRGAEQFF
. | TRBJ1-6 | TRBV30 | . | TGTGCCTGGAGTGTACTTGGACCAGGCTCCTATAATTCACCCCTCCACTTT | CAWSVLGPGSYNSPLHF
. | TRBJ1-4 | TRBV7-9 | . | TGTGCCAGCAGCCGGGGCGGGGCGCGGGAAAAACTGTTTTTT | CASSRGGAREKLFF
TRBD1 | TRBJ1-6 | TRBV12-5 | few | TGTGCTAGTGGCTGGACAGGGTGGACCCAGGGGGATAATTCACCCCTCCACTTT | CASGWTGWTQGDNSPLHF
. | TRBJ2-1 | TRBV27 | . | TGTGCCAGCATGGGGCCGAATAATGAGCAGTTCTTC | CASMGPNNEQFF
. | TRBJ1-2 | TRBV6-1 | . | TGTGCCAGCAGGAAGACAGACCGCTATGGCTACACCTTC | CASRKTDRYGYTF
. | TRBJ2-2 | TRBV4-1 | . | TGCGCCAGCAGCCAAGAGTCAGCGGTGAACACCGGGGAGCTGTTTTTT | CASSQESAVNTGELFF
. | TRBJ2-2 | TRBV2 | . | TGTGCCAGCAAGGTTGGGAACACCGGGGAGCTGTTTTTT | CASKVGNTGELFF
TRBD1 | TRBJ2-2 | TRBV7-3 | . | TGTGCCAGCAGCCCAATACCCCGGACAGGGGGCCTGAACACCGGGGAGCTGTTTTTT | CASSPIPRTGGLNTGELFF
. | TRBJ2-6 | TRBV10-2 | once | TGCGCCAGCAGGCTATCAAGGGCTGCGGGATCTGGGGCCAACGTCCTGACTTTC | CASRLSRAAGSGANVLTF
. | TRBJ1-2 | TRBV7-2 | . | TGTGCCAGCAGCTTAGGACCGGGGGCGTCCCATGGCTACACCTTC | CASSLGPGASHGYTF
. | TRBJ1-1 | TRBV13 | . | TGTGCCAGCAGCTTTCCGGGCCGGGCCGACACTGAAGCTTTCTTT | CASSFPGRADTEAFF
. | TRBJ2-7 | TRBV21-1 | once | TGTGCCAGCAGCACCGACAGGGCGTCCTACGAGCAGTACTTC | CASSTDRASYEQYF
TRBD1 | TRBJ2-1 | TRBV2 | . | TGTGCCAGCAGTGAAAACAGGGGAAGTCCTAATGAGCAGTTCTTC | CASSENRGSPNEQFF
. | TRBJ2-7 | TRBV6-6 | . | TGTGCCAGCACACGGGGCGGGGAGACCTACGAGCAGTACTTC | CASTRGGETYEQYF
TRBD1 | TRBJ1-1 | TRBV15 | . | TGTGCCACCAGCAGATCCTTACGGGACAGGGCTTTCTTT | CATSRSLRDRAFF
TRBD1 | TRBJ2-1 | TRBV5-1 | . | TGCGCCAGCGAGAGATCGACAGGGACCTACAATGAGCAGTTCTTC | CASERSTGTYNEQFF
TRBD1 | TRBJ2-2 | TRBV7-7 | few | TGTGCTAGCAGAGGGACAGGGGGAATCGGGGAGCTGTTTTTT | CASRGTGGIGELFF
. | TRBJ2-1 | TRBV4-2 | . | TGTGCCAGCAGCCAAGATCGGCTAGATGATGAGCAGTTCTTC | CASSQDRLDDEQFF
TRBD1 | TRBJ2-1 | TRBV2 | . | TGTGCCAGCAGTGAAGAGACAGGGTTAAATGAGCAGTTCTTC | CASSEETGLNEQFF
TRBD1 | TRBJ2-1 | TRBV13 | few | TGTGCCAGCAGCTCCGCCCAGGGGGTTATTGAGCAGTTCTTC | CASSSAQGVIEQFF
. | TRBJ2-1 | TRBV2 | once | TGTGCCAGCAGTGACCCGGCGGGTCGCTCCTACAATGAGCAGTTCTTC | CASSDPAGRSYNEQFF
TRBD1 | TRBJ2-5 | TRBV30 | . | TGTGCCTGGAGTGAGGGACAGTCGTTACGGTGGGAGACCCAGTACTTC | CAWSEGQSLRWETQYF
TRBD1 | TRBJ1-5 | TRBV12-5 | . | TGTGCTAGTGGGAGGGACAGGGGAAACAATCAGCCCCAGCATTTT | CASGRDRGNNQPQHF
. | TRBJ2-3 | TRBV7-9 | once | TGTGCCAGCAGCCAGGGACTTAGTACGCAGTATTTT | CASSQGLSTQYF
TRBD1 | TRBJ2-7 | TRBV2 | . | TGTGCCAGCACTATACCGGGACAGGGGGCGTACGAGCAGTACTTC | CASTIPGQGAYEQYF
. | TRBJ2-7 | TRBV6-5 | few | TGTGCCAGCAGACTGGGACACCCCCCTGGCGAGCAGTACTTC | CASRLGHPPGEQYF
. | TRBJ2-3 | TRBV25-1 | . | TGTGCCAGCAAAGGCCAAAGCACAGATACGCAGTATTTT | CASKGQSTDTQYF
. | TRBJ2-6 | TRBV9 | . | TGTGCCAGCAGCGTAGAGCCCGTGACTGGGGCCAACGTCCTGACTTTC | CASSVEPVTGANVLTF
. | TRBJ1-1 | TRBV6-1 | . | TGTGCCAGCAATCGGGGGACTGAAGCTTTCTTT | CASNRGTEAFF
TRBD1 | TRBJ2-1 | TRBV7-2 | . | TGTGCCAGCAGCCACCGAAGGGGACAGGGGTCGGGTGAGCAGTTCTTC | CASSHRRGQGSGEQFF
. | TRBJ2-3 | TRBV30 | . | TGTGCCTGGAGTGTACTTGTCGGGGGCACAGATACGCAGTATTTT | CAWSVLVGGTDTQYF
. | TRBJ1-5 | TRBV29-1 | few | TGCAGCGTTGGCAGTAGCAATCAGCCCCAGCATTTT | CSVGSSNQPQHF
. | TRBJ2-5 | TRBV7-2 | . | TGTGCCAGCAGCTTATGGGCAACGATGGGGCAAGAGACCCAGTACTTC | CASSLWATMGQETQYF
. | TRBJ2-7 | TRBV5-4 | few | TGTGCCAGCAGCTTGTCGGGGTCGCTTACCAGCGAGCAGTACTTC | CASSLSGSLTSEQYF
. | TRBJ1-6 | TRBV27 | . | TGTGCCAGCGCGTCGGGACCCGAGAATTCACCCCTCCACTTT | CASASGPENSPLHF
TRBD2 | TRBJ2-7 | TRBV7-2 | . | TGTGCCAGCAGCTTACTAGCGGGGGGCCGGGGCTCCTACGAGCAGTACTTC | CASSLLAGGRGSYEQYF
. | TRBJ2-2 | TRBV4-3 | many | TGCGCCAGCAGCCGCAACGAGGGTCCGGCCGGGGAGCTGTTTTTT | CASSRNEGPAGELFF
TRBD1 | TRBJ1-1 | TRBV6-5 | . | TGTGCCAGCAGTTACTTACGGGACAGGCTCACTGAAGCTTTCTTT | CASSYLRDRLTEAFF
. | TRBJ1-6 | TRBV10-1 | . | TGCGCCAGCAGATCCGGGGCTAAGAATTCACCCCTCCACTTT | CASRSGAKNSPLHF
. | TRBJ1-1 | TRBV6-5 | . | TGTGCCAGCAGTTACCCCGGAGTGTACACTGAAGCTTTCTTT | CASSYPGVYTEAFF
TRBD2 | TRBJ2-3 | TRBV5-8 | . | TGTGCCAGCAGCAGGGGACTAGCGGGGGCCGGTGGTACGCAGTATTTT | CASSRGLAGAGGTQYF
. | TRBJ2-3 | TRBV21-1 | . | TGTGCCAGCAGCAAGGGCCCCACGGCCTCAAACGGAAGGTGTCACGGCACAGATACGCAGTATTTT | CASSKGPTASNGRCHGTDTQYF
. | TRBJ2-7 | TRBV19 | . | TGTGCCAGTAAAGGTGGTCAAGAATCCTTCTACGAGCAGTACTTC | CASKGGQESFYEQYF
TRBD2 | TRBJ2-1 | TRBV12-5 | once | TGTGCTAGTGGTCGTGGACTAGCGGGATTCCCCAGCTCCTACAATGAGCAGTTCTTC | CASGRGLAGFPSSYNEQFF
. | TRBJ1-2 | TRBV19 | . | TGTGCCAGTAGGCCGGGGGCCAACTATGGCTACACCTTC | CASRPGANYGYTF